Each of the 2 T cell receptor beta chains below was sequenced from the same sample in a study of human T cells and chemical hapten exposure. TCRdb fed the RACE reads into MiXCR, producing one record per CDR3 protein. The data hold 70,000 to 100,000 distinct CDR3 sequences, with approximately 8% observed a single time. Stated time point: patch test 1, 2 weeks after DPC sensitization. Treatment specified: therapeutic diphenylcyclopropenone sensitization with weekly scalp DPC. The sample was whole blood, taken in connection with sensitization to the hapten diphenylcyclopropenone (DPC). The receptors shown here come from a woman aged 25-40 years with alopecia areata. Some clones in this sample may be carry-over from other donors' samples.

About this clonotype itself: A much larger clone is a single base away; this may be a read error. The chain is built from TRBV7-8 and TRBJ2-7; the D gene is possibly TRBD1 (5 bases). The CDR3 spans 16 residues. Germline-derived CDR1 and CDR2 are SGHVS and FQNEAQ. Trimming cost V 0 bases and J 0 bases, with 12 bases left between them. The chain's CDR3 is CASSLAQGVSSYEQYF. CDR3 coding DNA: TGTGCCAGCAGCTTAGCGCAAGGGGTGAGCTCCTACGAGCAGTACTTC.

This clonotype appeared many times. The chain couples TRBV2 to TRBJ1-4; D gene ambiguous. The CDR3 covers 14 residues. In germline, CDR1 is SNHLY, CDR2 FYNNEI. With 6 bases removed from V and 7 bases from J, the gap between germline ends came to 15 bases. CDR3 region: CASRFATGSEKLFF. The CDR3 coding sequence is TGTGCCAGCAGATTTGCTACTGGGAGTGAAAAACTGTTTTTT.